This T cell receptor beta chain was retrieved from a study of CD8+ T cells in alopecia areata. Study information: Tofacitinib administration persisted for 6 to 18 months, succeeded by 6 months off drug. The SALT score measured affected scalp surface percentage in treated patients.

Extracted RNA was reverse transcribed into cDNA, the sequencing template. Generated by immunoSEQ multiplex PCR, the TCRdb table keeps only in-frame clones and is missing some. The table includes roughly 110,000 clones, roughly three fifths detected once. Study-level points and caveats: Tofacitinib yielded significantly lower scalp clonality and fewer expanded CD8+ clones among the top 100. Lesional scalp exceeded normal scalp in clonality, especially in alopecia totalis/universalis.

In the case of this clone: Antigen unknown.

V was pared by 0 bases and J by 5 bases, with 10 bases between. The CDR3 sequence is 14 residues long. Germline V gene lookup returns CDR1 ENHRY and CDR2 SYGVKD. The treatment here: oral pan-JAK inhibitor, 5-10 mg twice daily. The starting material was CD4+ T cells sorted from blood, obtained at week 24, from a patient treated with tofacitinib. The chain carries TRBV10-3 and TRBJ2-5; D uncertain. This receptor was taken from a human donor with alopecia areata. The CDR3 sequence is CAISESTLRETQYF. The CDR3 DNA reads as TGTGCCATCAGTGAGTCGACTCTACGGGAGACCCAGTACTTC.